These 25 T cell receptor beta chains came from one sample sequenced in a study of T-cell memory formation after mild COVID-19. TCRdb ran MiXCR on the 5' RACE reads and lists one entry per CDR3 protein. Counted here are approximately 12,000 distinct CDR3 sequences, more than 14% occurring once; the ten biggest clones make up around three fifths. Sequenced material: PBMCs or a T cell subset sorted from them (not recorded which). These receptors came from a man aged 18 to 35 who had mild COVID-19 (a few samples of this study predate the infection). Cell type and time point are not known.

The gene calls are TRBV7-2 and TRBJ2-1; D remains ambiguous. This CDR3 comprises 12 residues. Germline values: CDR1 SGHTA, CDR2 FQGNSA. The V end was cut by 5 bases, the J end by 7 bases, with 9 bases between. CDR3 amino acids: CASSGDKNEQFF. DNA of the CDR3: TGTGCCAGCAGCGGAGACAAGAATGAGCAGTTCTTC.

This clonotype was recorded at least ten times. This chain joins TRBV7-2 and TRBJ2-1; 8 bases are a match to TRBD1. CDR1 is SGHTA, CDR2 FQGNSA, per germline. The V segment lost 6 bases and the J segment 8 bases; nucleotides outside the gene matches: 9. The CDR3 has 14 residues. The CDR3 sequence: CASSLAGQGHEQFF. The CDR3 nucleotides are TGTGCCAGCAGTCTCGCAGGACAGGGTCATGAGCAGTTCTTC.

Many counts were recorded for this clonotype. This chain links TRBV5-1 with TRBJ2-2; D might be TRBD2 (6 bases). Trimming took off 7 bases at V and 8 bases at J, with 24 bases between the two ends. The CDR3 is made up of 16 amino acids. Germline V CDR1 and CDR2: SGHRS, YFSETQ. CDR3 nucleotide sequence: TGCGCCAGCGCCTCCAGCGGGTGGGCTTTGGAAGGGGAGCTGTTTTTT. Its protein is CASASSGWALEGELFF.

This clonotype was found many times. The chain combines TRBV5-1 with TRBJ2-7, with D possibly TRBD1 on 6 matching bases. V lost 0 bases, J lost 2 bases, and 12 bases lay in between. The CDR3 contains 15 residues. Germline-derived CDR1 and CDR2 are SGHRS and YFSETQ. The CDR3 region has the DNA TGCGCCAGCAGCTTGGCCGGGGCAGGGGCCTACGAGCAGTACTTC. Its protein is CASSLAGAGAYEQYF.

V usage is TRBV6-5 and J usage is TRBJ2-7, with 7 bases fitting TRBD1. The germline V gene encodes CDR1 MNHEY and CDR2 SVGAGI. The CDR3 has 13 residues. J was trimmed by 4 bases and V by 6 bases; bases with no gene match: 6. The CDR3 reads CASSRQGTYEQYF. Here the CDR3 DNA reads TGTGCCAGCAGCCGACAGGGTACGTACGAGCAGTACTTC.

This clonotype was seen many times. An end of the junction does not agree with germline; a read error may underlie this. This chain connects TRBV25-1 to TRBJ2-7; possibly TRBD1 for D (5 bases). The CDR3 has 13 residues. Germline loops: CDR1 MGHDK, CDR2 SYGVNS. The CDR3 coding sequence is TGTGCCAGCAGCGAATACGACAGTTACGAGCAGTACTTC. It translates to CASSEYDSYEQYF.

This clonotype was observed a handful of times. The V gene is TRBV10-3, the J gene TRBJ1-6, with 10 bases matching TRBD1. Germline CDR1 and CDR2: ENHRY and SYGVKD. Trimming cost V 6 bases and J 1 base; bases outside gene matches: 6. This CDR3 comprises 17 residues. The CDR3 coding sequence is TGTGCCATCAGAGCGACAGGGGGCTTTTCCTATAATTCACCCCTCCACTTT. This sequence encodes CAIRATGGFSYNSPLHF.

This clonotype has ten or more counts. V is TRBV4-1 and J is TRBJ1-1; D is undetermined. The CDR3 spans 16 residues. Trimming removed 0 bases from V and 0 bases from J, with 11 bases in between. Looked up from germline, CDR1 is MGHRA and CDR2 is YSYEKL. DNA of the CDR3: TGCGCCAGCAGCCAAGACGCAGGCAACATGAACACTGAAGCTTTCTTT. Translating it yields CASSQDAGNMNTEAFF.

For this clonotype: A junction boundary mismatches the germline segment, possibly from a read error. The CDR3 here is CASSLRQGSGYPF. In DNA, the CDR3 is TGTGCCAGCAGCCTACGACAGGGAAGTGGCTACCCCTTC. The V call is TRBV13, the J call TRBJ1-2; 7 positions agree with TRBD1. The CDR3 has 13 residues. From germline, CDR1 is PRHDT and CDR2 FYEKMQ (reference sequence).

This clonotype was counted at least ten times. This rearrangement joins TRBV6-5 to TRBJ1-1; 7 nucleotides agree with TRBD1. This CDR3 spans 15 amino acids. Trimming took 2 bases from V and 4 from J; bases not matched to a gene: 7. In germline, CDR1 is MNHEY, CDR2 SVGAGI. For the CDR3, the DNA is TGTGCCAGCAGTTACGGCGGGACAGCTAGCACTGAAGCTTTCTTT. Amino acid sequence: CASSYGGTASTEAFF.

This clonotype was recorded at least ten times. The chain combines TRBV7-2 with TRBJ2-7; D call uncertain. Germline loops: CDR1 SGHTA, CDR2 FQGNSA. The CDR3 length is 14 residues. V shed 3 bases and J shed 6 bases, with 15 bases lying between them. The CDR3: CASSFYPGDGEQYF. The DNA for the CDR3 is TGTGCCAGCAGCTTTTACCCTGGAGACGGCGAGCAGTACTTC.

This clonotype was detected many times. The V gene is TRBV4-3, the J gene TRBJ2-6, with TRBD1 as a possible D gene (5 bases). The CDR3 sequence is 19 residues long. V was pared by 5 bases and J by 0 bases, with 20 bases between. Germline-derived CDR1 and CDR2 are LGHNA and YSLEER. DNA for the CDR3: TGCGCCAGCAGCAAAGGCCCAGCCGCAGGGAACTCTGGGGCCAACGTCCTGACTTTC. This codes for CASSKGPAAGNSGANVLTF.

This clonotype was seen at least ten times. The chain is built from TRBV5-1 and TRBJ2-7; 9 nucleotides agree with TRBD2. V shed 4 bases, J shed 4 bases, and the junction held 6 bases outside the gene matches. The CDR3 consists of 14 residues. Per germline, CDR1 SGHRS and CDR2 YFSETQ. CDR3 coding DNA: TGCGCCAGCAGCCCTGGGACTAGCTCTTACGAGCAGTACGTC. As protein: CASSPGTSSYEQYV.

The V and J genes are TRBV5-1 and TRBJ1-1; D is perhaps TRBD1 (5 bases). Germline CDR1 and CDR2: SGHRS and YFSETQ. This CDR3 region has 16 residues. Trimming pared 4 bases from V and 7 bases from J, leaving 23 bases between. The CDR3 region has the DNA TGCGCCAGCAGCCCTCGGGACGACCTCATTCATGGTGAAGCTTTCTTT. Translating it yields CASSPRDDLIHGEAFF.

At least ten counts were recorded for this clonotype. This chain links TRBV7-2 with TRBJ1-4, with TRBD1 matching over 8 bases. The V segment lost 2 bases and the J segment 5 bases; nucleotides outside the gene matches: 4. In germline, CDR1 is SGHTA, CDR2 FQGNSA. The CDR3 length is 15 residues. Here the CDR3 reads CASSLTAGGNEKLFF. CDR3 DNA: TGTGCCAGCAGCTTAACGGCAGGGGGCAATGAAAAACTGTTTTTT.

The chain couples TRBV18 to TRBJ1-2, with 7 nucleotides matching TRBD1. The germline V gene has CDR1 KGHSH and CDR2 LQKENI. Unmatched junction bases numbered 4, after V lost 1 base and J lost 5 bases. This CDR3 contains 14 residues. This CDR3 reads CASSPRTGDYGYTF. DNA for the CDR3: TGTGCCAGCTCACCACGAACAGGGGATTATGGCTACACCTTC.

This clonotype was observed many times. V gene TRBV6-6 combines with J gene TRBJ1-2, with a tentative D call TRBD1 (5 bases). V lost 0 bases and J lost 7, with 6 bases in between. The V gene's germline CDR1 is MNHNY and CDR2 SVGAGI (reference sequence). The CDR3 is made up of 12 amino acids. CDR3: CASSYSRVGYTF. The CDR3 DNA follows: TGTGCCAGCAGTTACTCCAGGGTTGGCTACACCTTC.

This clonotype has at least ten counts. This CDR3 reads CASSPFPPSSYNEQFF. The CDR3 coding sequence is TGTGCCAGCTCACCCTTCCCGCCGAGCTCCTACAATGAGCAGTTCTTC. The chain carries TRBV18 and TRBJ2-1; unclear D gene. V was shortened by 3 bases and J by 0 bases, with 12 bases between the two germline ends. Germline values: CDR1 KGHSH, CDR2 LQKENI. This CDR3 has 16 amino acids.

In its sample, this clonotype was seen many times. The CDR3 DNA sequence: TGTGCCACCCAGCCCGTAGGGCTCTATGGCTACACCTTC. It codes for CATQPVGLYGYTF. This chain links TRBV12-3 or TRBV12-4 with TRBJ1-2, with D unresolved. V lost 10 bases, J lost 4 bases, and 16 bases lay in between. CDR3 length: 13 residues.

This clonotype appeared many times. The V and J genes are TRBV18 and TRBJ1-1; D is undetermined. V shed 3 bases and J shed 1 base, with 3 bases lying between them. This CDR3 spans 12 amino acids. Germline V gene data show CDR1 as KGHSH and CDR2 as LQKENI. CDR3 sequence: CASSPRNTEAFF. The CDR3 coding sequence is TGTGCCAGCTCACCGAGGAACACTGAAGCTTTCTTT.

The chain combines TRBV2 with TRBJ2-1, with TRBD1 as a possible D gene (6 bases). The CDR3 totals 16 residues. The germline V gene has CDR1 SNHLY and CDR2 FYNNEI. V dropped 2 bases and J dropped 0 bases, with 11 bases sitting between them. CDR3: CASSETEQGSYNEQFF. The DNA of the CDR3 is TGTGCCAGCAGTGAAACTGAACAGGGCTCCTACAATGAGCAGTTCTTC.

At least ten counts were recorded for this clonotype. V is TRBV27 and J is TRBJ2-5; D is uncertain. V was clipped by 4 bases and J by 1 base, with 7 bases between them. The CDR3 is 13 amino acids. Per the germline V gene, CDR1 is MNHEY and CDR2 is SMNVEV (reference sequence). CDR3 coding DNA: TGTGCCAGCAGTTCGGTCCTCCAAGAGACCCAGTACTTC. This sequence encodes CASSSVLQETQYF.

This clonotype was picked up a small number of times. The rearrangement uses TRBV29-1 and TRBJ1-1; TRBD1 aligns across 7 bases. The CDR3 runs to 14 residues. The V gene's germline CDR1 is SQVTM and CDR2 ANQGSEA. With 7 bases clipped from V and 1 base from J, the junction kept 9 bases outside the gene matches. CDR3 region: CSAEGPGGNTEAFF. For the CDR3, the DNA is TGCAGCGCCGAGGGCCCAGGGGGGAACACTGAAGCTTTCTTT.

In its sample, this clonotype was seen a few times. This sequence joins TRBV6-5 and TRBJ2-7; D not certain. Germline V gene sequence: CDR1 MNHEY, CDR2 SVGAGI. Trimming took off 5 bases at V and 2 bases at J, with 16 bases between the two ends. The CDR3 has 15 residues. The DNA of the CDR3 is TGTGCCAGCAGTAGACGTAGGAGAGACGCCTACGAGCAGTACTTC. Translation: CASSRRRRDAYEQYF.

This clonotype came up many times. The germline gene is not matched at one end of the junction; a read error may be the cause. This rearrangement joins TRBV7-2 to TRBJ2-1; 8 nucleotides align to TRBD2. Germline-derived CDR1 and CDR2 are SGHTA and FQGNSA. The CDR3 totals 14 residues. CDR3 sequence: CASSLWLAGPEGVF. The DNA of the CDR3 is TGTGCCAGCAGCTTGTGGCTAGCGGGCCCAGAAGGGGTCTTC. The full variable domain, in which reference TRBV7-2 and TRBJ2-1 provide the parts outside the CDR3, is GAGVSQSPSNKVTEKGKDVELRCDPISGHTALYWYRQSLGQGLEFLIYFQGNSAPDKSGLPSDRFSAERTGGSVSTLTIQRTQQEDSAVYLCASSLWLAGPEGVFGPGTRLTVL.